This is a list of T cell receptor beta chains from one sample in a study of blood T cell repertoires in COVID-19. TCRdb's table, derived via immunoSEQ multiplex PCR, lists solely in-frame clones and lacks some. The sample lists approximately 69,000 clones, nearly 80% occurring once. Sequencing input: peripheral blood. All receptors derive from a human donor in a cohort sampled during active COVID-19. Each CDR3 is given with its conserved first and last residue. D genes are given only for firm matches. The size entry is marked missing in some rows and otherwise reads once, few, many or a size class.

j_call: TRBJ2-2; v_call: TRBV28; clone_size: once; d_call: TRBD2; cdr3_nt: TGTGCCAGCAATAGGGGACTAGCGGGAGGGTCCGGGGAGCTGTTTTTT; cdr3_aa: CASNRGLAGGSGELFF
j_call: TRBJ2-7; v_call: TRBV10-3; clone_size: NA; d_call: TRBD1; cdr3_nt: TGTGCCATCAGGGTGGACAGGGCGCACTCCTACGAGCAGTACTTC; cdr3_aa: CAIRVDRAHSYEQYF
j_call: TRBJ1-3; v_call: TRBV7-8; clone_size: NA; d_call: TRBD1; cdr3_nt: TGTGCCAGCAGCTTAGAGATTTCGGGGACAGGGGACTCTGGAAACACCATATATTTT; cdr3_aa: CASSLEISGTGDSGNTIYF
j_call: TRBJ1-1; v_call: TRBV5-1; clone_size: NA; d_call: NA; cdr3_nt: TGCGCCAGCAGCTTGGGCCGGGATAACACTGAAGCTTTCTTT; cdr3_aa: CASSLGRDNTEAFF
j_call: TRBJ2-3; v_call: TRBV27; clone_size: NA; d_call: TRBD1; cdr3_nt: TGTGCCAGCAGTTTATTCTCAGGGGGTCCACCGCAGTATTTT; cdr3_aa: CASSLFSGGPPQYF
j_call: TRBJ2-1; v_call: TRBV19; clone_size: NA; d_call: NA; cdr3_nt: TGTGCCAGTAGTGGGTCACGAGGGATGGATGAGCAGTTCTTC; cdr3_aa: CASSGSRGMDEQFF
j_call: TRBJ2-3; v_call: TRBV5-1; clone_size: NA; d_call: TRBD1; cdr3_nt: TGCGCCAGCAGCTCCCTGGACAGGGGGCGGGGAGATACGCAGTATTTT; cdr3_aa: CASSSLDRGRGDTQYF
j_call: TRBJ1-4; v_call: TRBV7-6; clone_size: once; d_call: TRBD1; cdr3_nt: TGTGCCAGCAGCTTAGGGGGACAGGGGGATGAAAAACTGTTTTTT; cdr3_aa: CASSLGGQGDEKLFF
j_call: TRBJ1-4; v_call: TRBV9; clone_size: NA; d_call: TRBD1; cdr3_nt: TGTGCCAGCAGCTATAGGACAGGGAGGAATGAAAAACTGTTTTTT; cdr3_aa: CASSYRTGRNEKLFF
j_call: TRBJ2-3; v_call: TRBV19; clone_size: NA; d_call: TRBD2; cdr3_nt: TGTGCCAGTAGTACCGGGGGGGGAACGCAGTATTTT; cdr3_aa: CASSTGGGTQYF
j_call: TRBJ2-3; v_call: TRBV6-5; clone_size: NA; d_call: NA; cdr3_nt: TGTGCCAGCAGCTACAGTGGGGGCGTCACAGATACGCAGTATTTT; cdr3_aa: CASSYSGGVTDTQYF
j_call: TRBJ1-2; v_call: TRBV11-2; clone_size: NA; d_call: TRBD1; cdr3_nt: TGTGCCAGCAGAAAGGGGGCGAGTGGCTACACCTTC; cdr3_aa: CASRKGASGYTF
j_call: TRBJ2-7; v_call: TRBV6-1; clone_size: NA; d_call: NA; cdr3_nt: TGTGCCAGCGCGGACAGCCCTTCCTACGAGCAGTACTTC; cdr3_aa: CASADSPSYEQYF
j_call: TRBJ1-2; v_call: TRBV6-5; clone_size: NA; d_call: TRBD1; cdr3_nt: TGTGCCAGCAGTAGAGGGGACAGGGCTTCCGACGGCTACACCTTC; cdr3_aa: CASSRGDRASDGYTF
j_call: TRBJ1-1; v_call: TRBV12-3/TRBV12-4; clone_size: NA; d_call: NA; cdr3_nt: TGTGCCAGCAGTCGGGGGGGGAGCACTGAAGCTTTCTTT; cdr3_aa: CASSRGGSTEAFF
j_call: TRBJ2-5; v_call: TRBV11-2; clone_size: once; d_call: NA; cdr3_nt: TGTGCCAGCAGCCTAAACCAAGAGACCCAGTACTTC; cdr3_aa: CASSLNQETQYF
j_call: TRBJ1-1; v_call: TRBV11-1; clone_size: NA; d_call: NA; cdr3_nt: TGTGCCAGCAGCTTAGAAGTCGGGTCGGGCACTGAAGCTTTCTTT; cdr3_aa: CASSLEVGSGTEAFF
j_call: TRBJ2-2; v_call: TRBV27; clone_size: NA; d_call: NA; cdr3_nt: TGTGCCAGCAGTTTAATGCAGGGGAACACCGGGGAGCTGTTTTTT; cdr3_aa: CASSLMQGNTGELFF
j_call: TRBJ2-1; v_call: TRBV12-5; clone_size: NA; d_call: NA; cdr3_nt: TGTGCTAGTGGTTCCACATGGAATGAGCAGTTCTTC; cdr3_aa: CASGSTWNEQFF
j_call: TRBJ2-2; v_call: TRBV5-1; clone_size: NA; d_call: NA; cdr3_nt: TGCGCCAGCAGCCCTCACCCCGGCCGGGGAGCTGTTTTT; cdr3_aa: CASSPHPGRGAVF
j_call: TRBJ1-4; v_call: TRBV6-5; clone_size: NA; d_call: NA; cdr3_nt: TGTGCCAGCAGTTACTCGTGGGGCAGCGGAGGGGAAAAACTGTTTTTT; cdr3_aa: CASSYSWGSGGEKLFF
j_call: TRBJ1-4; v_call: TRBV27; clone_size: NA; d_call: NA; cdr3_nt: TGTGCCAGCGGACAATTTAATGAAAAACTGTTTTTT; cdr3_aa: CASGQFNEKLFF
j_call: TRBJ1-3; v_call: TRBV6-5; clone_size: NA; d_call: TRBD1; cdr3_nt: TGTGCCAGCAACAGGGGACAGGGCCCCGGAAACACCATATATTTT; cdr3_aa: CASNRGQGPGNTIYF
j_call: TRBJ2-7; v_call: TRBV27; clone_size: few; d_call: TRBD1; cdr3_nt: TGTGCCAGCACAAGGACAGGGGGTTCCTACGAGCAGTACTTC; cdr3_aa: CASTRTGGSYEQYF
j_call: TRBJ1-1; v_call: TRBV6-5; clone_size: NA; d_call: TRBD1; cdr3_nt: TGTGCCAGCAGTCCGGGACAGGCCATGAACACTGAAGCTTTCTTT; cdr3_aa: CASSPGQAMNTEAFF
j_call: TRBJ1-4; v_call: TRBV30; clone_size: NA; d_call: NA; cdr3_nt: TGTGCCTGGAGTCACAGGACTAATGAAAAACTGTTTTTT; cdr3_aa: CAWSHRTNEKLFF
j_call: TRBJ2-7; v_call: TRBV19; clone_size: NA; d_call: TRBD1; cdr3_nt: TGTGCCAGTAGTCGCGGACAGGCCTTCTACGAGCAGTACTTC; cdr3_aa: CASSRGQAFYEQYF
j_call: TRBJ1-4; v_call: TRBV25-1; clone_size: NA; d_call: TRBD1; cdr3_nt: TGTGCCAGCAGTGCCCGGGACAGAAATGAAAAACTGTTTTTT; cdr3_aa: CASSARDRNEKLFF
j_call: TRBJ2-1; v_call: TRBV5-6; clone_size: NA; d_call: NA; cdr3_nt: TGTGCCAGCAGCTTGGGGCGGTACGAGCAGTTCTTC; cdr3_aa: CASSLGRYEQFF
j_call: TRBJ2-3; v_call: TRBV19; clone_size: NA; d_call: TRBD2; cdr3_nt: TGTGCCAGTAGTCCCACTAGCGGGGGCCTAAGCACAGATACGCAGTATTTT; cdr3_aa: CASSPTSGGLSTDTQYF
j_call: TRBJ2-7; v_call: TRBV5-1; clone_size: NA; d_call: TRBD2; cdr3_nt: TGCGCCAGCAGCTTGGTTCGGGCTAGCGGGAGCTACGAGCAGTACTTC; cdr3_aa: CASSLVRASGSYEQYF
j_call: TRBJ2-5; v_call: TRBV5-1; clone_size: NA; d_call: TRBD2; cdr3_nt: TGCGCCAGCAGCGATCCACTAGCGGGGATCGTGGAGACCCAGTACTTC; cdr3_aa: CASSDPLAGIVETQYF
j_call: TRBJ2-1; v_call: TRBV5-6; clone_size: NA; d_call: NA; cdr3_nt: TGTGCCAGCAGCTTGGGCGGGAAATCCTACAATGAGCAGTTCTTC; cdr3_aa: CASSLGGKSYNEQFF
j_call: TRBJ1-2; v_call: TRBV27; clone_size: NA; d_call: NA; cdr3_nt: TGTGCCAGCAGAAATATAGCTCGAGGGCGCCGTAACTATGGCTACACCTTC; cdr3_aa: CASRNIARGRRNYGYTF
j_call: TRBJ2-2; v_call: TRBV5-6; clone_size: NA; d_call: NA; cdr3_nt: TGTGCCAGCAGCTTGGTTGACAGGAACACCGGGGAGCTGTTTTTT; cdr3_aa: CASSLVDRNTGELFF
j_call: TRBJ2-4; v_call: TRBV2; clone_size: few; d_call: NA; cdr3_nt: TGTGCCAGCAGTGAAGAGCTAGCCTCATCCAAAAACATTCAGTACTTC; cdr3_aa: CASSEELASSKNIQYF
j_call: TRBJ1-1; v_call: TRBV29-1; clone_size: once; d_call: TRBD1; cdr3_nt: TGCAGCGTTGAAGATCTGGGACAGCTTGAAGCTTTCTTT; cdr3_aa: CSVEDLGQLEAFF
j_call: TRBJ1-2; v_call: TRBV27; clone_size: NA; d_call: TRBD1; cdr3_nt: TGTGCCAGCAGTCCACAAACAGGGGGCTATGGCTACACCTTC; cdr3_aa: CASSPQTGGYGYTF
j_call: TRBJ2-2; v_call: TRBV3-1/TRBV3-2; clone_size: NA; d_call: TRBD2; cdr3_nt: TGTGCCAGCAGCCAGTCGGCTAGCGGGGGCACCGGGGAGCTGTTTTTT; cdr3_aa: CASSQSASGGTGELFF
j_call: TRBJ2-2; v_call: TRBV2; clone_size: NA; d_call: TRBD1; cdr3_nt: TGTGCCAGCAGTGGACAGGGTTTGCCCGGGGAGCTGTTTTTT; cdr3_aa: CASSGQGLPGELFF
j_call: TRBJ1-6; v_call: TRBV7-6; clone_size: NA; d_call: TRBD1; cdr3_nt: TGTGCCAGCAGCACACGACAGGGGCGCAATTCACCCCTCCACTTT; cdr3_aa: CASSTRQGRNSPLHF
j_call: TRBJ2-3; v_call: TRBV6-4; clone_size: NA; d_call: NA; cdr3_nt: TGTGCCAGCAGTGTTACCGGGGGAGATACGCAGTATTTT; cdr3_aa: CASSVTGGDTQYF
j_call: TRBJ2-5; v_call: TRBV4-1; clone_size: NA; d_call: NA; cdr3_nt: TGCGCCAGCAGCCAAGATCTGGGGGGAATGGTATGGGAGACCCAGTACTTC; cdr3_aa: CASSQDLGGMVWETQYF
j_call: TRBJ2-1; v_call: TRBV18; clone_size: NA; d_call: NA; cdr3_nt: TGTGCCAGCTCACCATCCGGGTCAGCACTCAATGAGCAGTTCTTC; cdr3_aa: CASSPSGSALNEQFF
j_call: TRBJ2-7; v_call: TRBV3-1/TRBV3-2; clone_size: NA; d_call: TRBD1; cdr3_nt: TGTGCCAGCAGCCAAGCGGGACAGGGGGCGGGTGAGCAGTACTTC; cdr3_aa: CASSQAGQGAGEQYF
j_call: TRBJ2-2; v_call: TRBV6-1; clone_size: NA; d_call: TRBD2; cdr3_nt: TGTGCCAGCAGTGAGGGGACTAGTCTTGGGGAGCTGTTTTTT; cdr3_aa: CASSEGTSLGELFF
j_call: TRBJ1-3; v_call: TRBV25-1; clone_size: few; d_call: NA; cdr3_nt: TGTGCCAGCAGTGAAGAACGGAGCGGAAACACCATATATTTT; cdr3_aa: CASSEERSGNTIYF
j_call: TRBJ1-1; v_call: TRBV18; clone_size: NA; d_call: NA; cdr3_nt: TGTGCCAGCTCACCCGCTCCCGACAGCTACACTGAAGCTTTCTTT; cdr3_aa: CASSPAPDSYTEAFF
j_call: TRBJ2-7; v_call: TRBV20-1; clone_size: once; d_call: TRBD2; cdr3_nt: TGCCGATTAGGGGCGGGAGTGAAGCAGTACTTC; cdr3_aa: CRLGAGVKQYF
j_call: TRBJ2-1; v_call: TRBV11-3; clone_size: NA; d_call: NA; cdr3_nt: TGTGCCAGCAGTTCTTCAGGGTCCTACAATGAGCAGTTCTTC; cdr3_aa: CASSSSGSYNEQFF
j_call: TRBJ2-3; v_call: TRBV19; clone_size: NA; d_call: NA; cdr3_nt: TGTGCCAGTAGTAAAGGCGGGGACTCTAGCTTTAGCACAGATACGCAGTATTTT; cdr3_aa: CASSKGGDSSFSTDTQYF
j_call: TRBJ2-7; v_call: TRBV11-2; clone_size: NA; d_call: TRBD1; cdr3_nt: TGTGCCAGCAGCTTAGGGTGGGACAGATATTACGAGCAGTACTTC; cdr3_aa: CASSLGWDRYYEQYF
j_call: TRBJ1-4; v_call: TRBV19; clone_size: hyperexpanded; d_call: NA; cdr3_nt: TGTGCCAGTAGTCCTTGGAGGACCGACGAAAAACTGTTTTTT; cdr3_aa: CASSPWRTDEKLFF
j_call: TRBJ2-7; v_call: TRBV18; clone_size: NA; d_call: NA; cdr3_nt: TGTGCCAGCTCACCAGGCCAGGTTTTATCCTACGAGCAGTACTTC; cdr3_aa: CASSPGQVLSYEQYF
j_call: TRBJ1-4; v_call: TRBV7-9; clone_size: NA; d_call: TRBD1; cdr3_nt: TGTGCCAGCAGCTTAGCCAAGACAGGGTGGACTAATGAAAAACTGTTTTTT; cdr3_aa: CASSLAKTGWTNEKLFF
j_call: TRBJ2-7; v_call: TRBV5-4; clone_size: NA; d_call: NA; cdr3_nt: TGTGCCAGCAGCGCTCCGGGATCCTACGAGCAGTACTTC; cdr3_aa: CASSAPGSYEQYF
j_call: TRBJ2-7; v_call: TRBV19; clone_size: NA; d_call: NA; cdr3_nt: TGTGCCAGTAGTATAGATCCCGCAGGAATCTACGAGCAGTACTTC; cdr3_aa: CASSIDPAGIYEQYF
j_call: TRBJ2-1; v_call: TRBV19; clone_size: NA; d_call: NA; cdr3_nt: TGTGCCAGTAGTAAGGTGGGAGTGACGGATAATGAGCAGTTCTTC; cdr3_aa: CASSKVGVTDNEQFF
j_call: TRBJ2-3; v_call: TRBV2; clone_size: NA; d_call: NA; cdr3_nt: TGTGCCAGCAGTGAAGCGCCCGGGACTAGCACAGATACGCAGTATTTT; cdr3_aa: CASSEAPGTSTDTQYF